The sample holds one count of the clone carrying this T cell receptor beta chain. Germline loops: CDR1 MNHEY, CDR2 SVGEGT. The CDR3 runs 16 residues. J lost 2 bases, V lost 2 bases, and 7 bases had no gene match. The data belong to a study of blood T cell repertoires in COVID-19. About the research overall: The United States, Italy and Spain provided the acute and convalescent COVID-19 samples. Nucleic acid was either cDNA or gDNA, and it came from T cells, B-cell-depleted T cells, or PBMCs.

Original methodology: Amplification of reference gene primers was used by the study to estimate nucleated cell counts. TCRdb's table, derived via immunoSEQ multiplex PCR, lists solely in-frame clones and lacks some. D and trimming were read from the DNA, whereas the V and J calls and clone size are those reported in that table. The data show about 140,000 clones, around 83% seen once. The chain employs TRBV6-2 or TRBV6-3 and TRBJ2-7, with 9 bases matching TRBD2. The TCR sequence derives from a human donor in a cohort sampled during active COVID-19. Sequencing was performed on peripheral blood. This chain's CDR3 is CASSYQPTSGAYEQYF. The CDR3 bases are TGTGCCAGCAGTTACCAACCGACTAGCGGAGCCTACGAGCAGTACTTC.